This T cell receptor (beta chain) was sequenced in a study of monozygotic twins with cystic fibrosis. As for the study in general: Library input was three micrograms of fragmented DNA, with roughly 14 PCR cycles.

Of note for this clone: Its antigen is not known.

The protocol was immunoSEQ multiplex PCR, while the TCRdb copy is restricted to in-frame clones and leaves out a portion. The sample lists fewer than 30,000 clones; about 85% were seen once. Losses at the gene ends were 7 bases for V and 8 bases for J; bases not matched to a gene: 7. Germline V CDR1 and CDR2: MDHEN, SYDVKM. The CDR3 runs to 12 residues. General study findings and limits: In this small cohort, shared CDR3 numbers showed no association with age, concordance or disease severity.

The TCR was taken from a girl aged 2-10 years with cystic fibrosis. The chain uses TRBV28 and TRBJ1-2, with TRBD1 identical over 7 bases. Specimen: blood. The CDR3 bases are TGTGCCAGCATTGAGGGGGCGCGCGGCTACACCTTC. This translates into CASIEGARGYTF.